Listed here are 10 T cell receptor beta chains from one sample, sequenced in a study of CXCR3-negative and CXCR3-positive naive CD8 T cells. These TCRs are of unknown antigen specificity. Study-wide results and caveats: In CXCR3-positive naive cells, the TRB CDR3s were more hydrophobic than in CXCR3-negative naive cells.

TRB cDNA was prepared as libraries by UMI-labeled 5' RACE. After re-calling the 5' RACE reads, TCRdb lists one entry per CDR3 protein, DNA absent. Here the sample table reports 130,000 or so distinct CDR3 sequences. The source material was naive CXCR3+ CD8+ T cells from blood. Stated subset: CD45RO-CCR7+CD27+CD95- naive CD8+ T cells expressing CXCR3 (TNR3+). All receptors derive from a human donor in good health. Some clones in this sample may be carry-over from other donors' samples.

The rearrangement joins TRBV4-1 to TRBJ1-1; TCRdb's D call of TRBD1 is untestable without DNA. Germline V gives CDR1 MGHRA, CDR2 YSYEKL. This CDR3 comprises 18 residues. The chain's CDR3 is CASSQDPHSRDTYTEAFF.

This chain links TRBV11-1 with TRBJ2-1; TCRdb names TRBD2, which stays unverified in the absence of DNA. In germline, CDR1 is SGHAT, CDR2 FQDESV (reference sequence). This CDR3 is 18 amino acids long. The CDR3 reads CASSWTSGIQSSYNEQFF.

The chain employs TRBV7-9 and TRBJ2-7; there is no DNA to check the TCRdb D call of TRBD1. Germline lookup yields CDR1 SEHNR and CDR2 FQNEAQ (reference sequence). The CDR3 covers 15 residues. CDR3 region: CASSSIGPDSYEQYF.

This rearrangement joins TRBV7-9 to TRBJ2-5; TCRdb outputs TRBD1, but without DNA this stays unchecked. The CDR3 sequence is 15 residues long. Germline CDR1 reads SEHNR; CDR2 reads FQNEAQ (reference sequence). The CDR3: CASRDRGTPGETQYF. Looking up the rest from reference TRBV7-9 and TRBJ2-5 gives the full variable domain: DTGVSQNPRHKITKRGQNVTFRCDPISEHNRLYWYRQTLGQGPEFLTYFQNEAQLEKSRLLSDRFSAERPKGSFSTLEIQRTEQGDSAMYLCASRDRGTPGETQYFGPGTRLLVL.

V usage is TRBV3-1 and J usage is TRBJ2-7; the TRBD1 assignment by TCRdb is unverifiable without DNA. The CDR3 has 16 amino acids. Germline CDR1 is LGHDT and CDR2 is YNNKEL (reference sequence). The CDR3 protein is CASSQQGDEGTYEQYF.

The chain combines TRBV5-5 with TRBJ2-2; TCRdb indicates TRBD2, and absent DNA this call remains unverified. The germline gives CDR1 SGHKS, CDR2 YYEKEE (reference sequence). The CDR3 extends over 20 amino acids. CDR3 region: CASSFPVSSGGAWNTGELFF.

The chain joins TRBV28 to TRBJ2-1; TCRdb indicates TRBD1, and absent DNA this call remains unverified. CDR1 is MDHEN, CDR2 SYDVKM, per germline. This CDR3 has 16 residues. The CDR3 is CASRGLVPGRDNEQFF.

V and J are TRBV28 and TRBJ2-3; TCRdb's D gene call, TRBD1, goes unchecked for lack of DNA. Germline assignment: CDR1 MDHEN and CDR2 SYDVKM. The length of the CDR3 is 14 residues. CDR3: CASSLDRDADTQYF.

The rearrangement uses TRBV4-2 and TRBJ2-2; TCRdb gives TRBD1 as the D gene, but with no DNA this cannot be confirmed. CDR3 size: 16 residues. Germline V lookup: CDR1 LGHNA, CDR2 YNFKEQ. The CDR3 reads CASSQDRFWGTGELFF.

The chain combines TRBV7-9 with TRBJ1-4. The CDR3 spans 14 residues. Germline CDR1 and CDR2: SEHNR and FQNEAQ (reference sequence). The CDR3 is CASSLADIGEKLFF.